One and the same sample provided the 22 T cell receptor beta chains below, sequenced in a study of T cell repertoires in ileal Crohn's disease. This sample's time point: inflamed ileum from the surgical specimen. Using immunoSEQ multiplex PCR, the repertoire was profiled, and TCRdb retains in-frame clones only, with some absent. Seen here are around 5,400 clones, around 76% observed once, and the top ten hold around 20%. What was sequenced was ileal tissue. These TCRs come from an adult with Crohn's disease.

The V and J genes are TRBV7-3 and TRBJ2-1, with 10 nucleotides matching TRBD1. Germline CDR1 reads SGHTA; CDR2 reads FQGTGA. Unmatched junction bases numbered 7, after V lost 5 bases and J lost 3 bases. This CDR3 spans 16 amino acids. The CDR3, as DNA: TGTGCCAGCAGCCCACGGGACAGGGGAAGCTACAATGAGCAGTTCTTC. Amino acids: CASSPRDRGSYNEQFF.

The V call is TRBV29-1, the J call TRBJ2-4; TRBD1 is a possible D gene (6 bases). This CDR3 spans 13 amino acids. Per germline, CDR1 SQVTM and CDR2 ANQGSEA. Trimming cost V 3 bases and J 2 bases, with 8 bases left between them. CDR3 sequence reads: CSVEQGSKNIQYF. CDR3 in DNA: TGCAGCGTTGAGCAGGGGTCCAAAAACATTCAGTACTTC.

This chain links TRBV6-6 with TRBJ1-5; 8 positions match TRBD1. Germline assignment: CDR1 MNHNY and CDR2 SVGAGI (reference sequence). J gave up 0 bases and V 0 bases, and 1 base lay outside the gene matches. The CDR3 has 16 amino acids. The CDR3, as DNA: TGTGCCAGCAGTTACTCGGGACAGGTTAGCAATCAGCCCCAGCATTTT. Translated, it gives CASSYSGQVSNQPQHF.

In its sample, this clone was seen a few times. The chain is built from TRBV19 and TRBJ1-2, with D unresolved. Trimming pared 7 bases from V and 8 bases from J, leaving 14 bases between. Germline V gene data show CDR1 as LNHDA and CDR2 as SQIVND (reference sequence). The CDR3 is 12 residues long. CDR3 loop: CASNLNTGGYTF. The CDR3 DNA reads TGTGCCAGTAACCTTAACACGGGAGGCTACACCTTC.

The sample holds a few counts of this clone. This rearrangement joins TRBV19 to TRBJ1-2; no clear D. This CDR3 comprises 12 residues. Germline CDR1 LNHDA, CDR2 SQIVND (reference sequence). V was clipped by 4 bases and J by 8 bases, with 11 bases between them. As DNA, the CDR3 is TGTGCCAGTAGTAGCGGGTTTGAGGGCTACACCTTC. It translates to CASSSGFEGYTF.

The rearrangement links TRBV14 to TRBJ2-5, with D possibly being TRBD2 (5 bases). Germline lookup yields CDR1 SGHDN and CDR2 FVKESK. Between the trimmed V and J ends, which lost 0 bases and 9 bases, there was a span of 14 bases. CDR3 size: 14 residues. The CDR3 loop is CASSQEFGIRAQYF. For the CDR3, the DNA is TGTGCCAGCAGCCAAGAATTCGGGATTCGGGCCCAGTACTTC.

The V gene is TRBV6-5, the J gene TRBJ2-1; D perhaps matches TRBD1 (7 bases). This CDR3 contains 12 residues. Germline CDR1 MNHEY, CDR2 SVGAGI. The ends were cut back, 6 bases at V and 12 bases at J, with 15 bases in the middle. The CDR3 sequence is CASSQGGEGQFF. Here the CDR3 DNA reads TGTGCCAGCAGCCAGGGGGGCGAGGGGCAGTTCTTC.

The gene calls are TRBV5-6 and TRBJ1-2; 8 bases are a match to TRBD1. With 3 bases clipped from V and 8 bases from J, the junction kept 3 bases outside the gene matches. The CDR3 consists of 12 residues. CDR1 is SGHDT, CDR2 YYEEEE, per germline. The CDR3 protein is CASSSGGHGYTF. In nucleotides, the CDR3 is TGTGCCAGCAGCTCAGGGGGCCACGGCTACACCTTC.

This clone was seen more than once but under ten times. The chain employs TRBV29-1 and TRBJ2-2; a possible D gene is TRBD2 (6 bases). Trimming took 6 bases from V and 4 from J, leaving 18 bases between them. This CDR3 has 15 amino acids. Germline V gene lookup returns CDR1 SQVTM and CDR2 ANQGSEA. This CDR3 is CSVDQEGESTGELFF. CDR3 sequence (DNA): TGCAGCGTGGATCAGGAGGGAGAAAGCACCGGGGAGCTGTTTTTT.

V and J are TRBV2 and TRBJ2-7; D not resolved. Per germline, CDR1 SNHLY and CDR2 FYNNEI. The V and J ends lost 7 bases and 3 bases respectively, with 13 bases between them. The CDR3 runs to 13 residues. The CDR3 DNA reads TGTGCCAGCAAGCTGGACGGAAGCTACGAGCAGTACTTC. Translated: CASKLDGSYEQYF.

V and J are TRBV6-1 and TRBJ2-5; possibly TRBD1 for D (5 bases). V lost 1 base, J lost 2 bases, and 8 bases lay in between. The CDR3 is 14 residues long. The germline V gene has CDR1 MNHNS and CDR2 SASEGT. The CDR3 loop reads CASSEGPGQETQYF. DNA for the CDR3: TGTGCCAGCAGTGAAGGTCCAGGGCAAGAGACCCAGTACTTC.

V usage is TRBV19 and J usage is TRBJ1-6; D gene uncertain. Germline CDR1 is LNHDA and CDR2 is SQIVND (reference sequence). The CDR3 has 13 amino acids. Trimming pared 3 bases from V and 10 bases from J, leaving 10 bases between. The CDR3 DNA reads as TGTGCCAGTAGTATCCAAAGTGAGTCACCCCTCCACTTT. Its translation: CASSIQSESPLHF.

This clone has only a few counts. V and J are TRBV11-1 and TRBJ2-1; D possibly corresponds to TRBD2 (8 bases). Germline V gives CDR1 SGHAT, CDR2 FQDESV (reference sequence). The CDR3 consists of 17 residues. The V end lost 6 bases, the J end lost 8 bases, and 26 bases lay between the germline ends. The CDR3, as DNA: TGTGCCAGCAGGGGGGACAGACGGACTAGCCTCCGACATGAGCAGTTCTTC. Its translation: CASRGDRRTSLRHEQFF.

This sequence joins TRBV27 and TRBJ1-2; D gene ambiguous. Germline V lookup: CDR1 MNHEY, CDR2 SMNVEV (reference sequence). The V and J ends lost 5 bases and 4 bases respectively, with 20 bases between them. The CDR3 consists of 16 residues. CDR3 bases: TGTGCCAGCAGTCCACACATCGTGCGGCCCCCCTATGGCTACACCTTC. Its protein is CASSPHIVRPPYGYTF.

This clone has a handful of counts. V and J are TRBV7-9 and TRBJ1-5; D is possibly TRBD1 (5 bases). With 6 bases removed from V and 6 bases from J, the gap between germline ends came to 18 bases. Germline-derived CDR1 and CDR2 are SEHNR and FQNEAQ (reference sequence). CDR3 length: 15 residues. CDR3 in DNA: TGTGCCAGCAGTCAGTCAGGGTGGGTCGGTCAGCCCCAGCATTTT. Translation gives CASSQSGWVGQPQHF.

V is TRBV30 and J is TRBJ1-2; TRBD1 matches at 9 bases. Looked up from germline, CDR1 is GTSNPN and CDR2 is SVGIG (reference sequence). The CDR3 is 14 amino acids. The DNA for the CDR3 is TGTGCTGCCGGGACAGGGAGGGATCTCTATGGCTACACCTTC. Translating gives CAAGTGRDLYGYTF.

The DNA of the CDR3 is TGCGCCAGCAGCCAAGGAAGCTCTGGGGCCAACGTCCTGACTTTC. The encoded protein is CASSQGSSGANVLTF. The chain joins TRBV4-1 to TRBJ2-6; D not resolved. Germline lookup yields CDR1 MGHRA and CDR2 YSYEKL. The germline V and J ends were trimmed by 1 base and 0 bases, with 4 bases remaining between them. This CDR3 comprises 15 residues.

CDR3 nucleotide sequence: TGTGCCAGCAGCCCTGATCAGGGGTCGCAAGAGACCCAGTACTTC. Translated: CASSPDQGSQETQYF. The chain joins TRBV11-3 to TRBJ2-5; possible D gene TRBD1, 6 bases. The CDR3 has 15 residues. V lost 5 bases, J lost 2 bases, and 15 bases lay in between. The germline gives CDR1 SGHNT, CDR2 YENEEA.

The rearrangement joins TRBV5-4 to TRBJ2-2; TRBD1 matches at 7 bases. V was clipped by 0 bases and J by 6 bases; unmatched bases: 2. CDR3 length equals 14 residues. CDR1 is SGHNT and CDR2 is YYREEE in the germline V gene (reference sequence). The CDR3 DNA sequence: TGTGCCAGCAGCTTGGGCAGGGGGTCCGGGGAGCTGTTTTTT. As protein: CASSLGRGSGELFF. The full variable domain, rest sourced from reference TRBV5-4 and TRBJ2-2, is ETGVTQSPTHLIKTRGQQVTLRCSSQSGHNTVSWYQQALGQGPQFIFQYYREEENGRGNFPPRFSGLQFPNYSSELNVNALELDDSALYLCASSLGRGSGELFFGEGSRLTVL.

V and J are TRBV4-2 and TRBJ2-1, with 9 bases aligning to TRBD2. The V and J ends lost 6 bases and 1 base, in that order; junction bases with no gene match: 7. This CDR3 is built from 16 residues. The germline CDR1 and CDR2 sequences are LGHNA and YNFKEQ. CDR3 bases: TGTGCCAGCAGACGGTTAGCGGGAGAGTCCTACAATGAGCAGTTCTTC. As protein: CASRRLAGESYNEQFF.

This sequence joins TRBV5-1 and TRBJ1-1; 7 bases map to TRBD1. The CDR3 extends over 15 amino acids. Germline V gene lookup returns CDR1 SGHRS and CDR2 YFSETQ. With 0 bases clipped from V and 3 bases from J, the junction kept 5 bases outside the gene matches. CDR3 nucleotide sequence: TGCGCCAGCAGCTTGGTAACAGGGGTGTACACTGAAGCTTTCTTT. Amino acid sequence: CASSLVTGVYTEAFF.

The chain has TRBV28 and TRBJ2-2; 7 bases fit TRBD2. V dropped 5 bases and J dropped 9; count of bases not matched to a gene: 3. This CDR3 is built from 12 residues. The germline CDR1 and CDR2 sequences are MDHEN and SYDVKM. The CDR3 nucleotides are TGTGCCAGCAGTCCGACTAGCAGGGAGCTGTTTTTT. As protein: CASSPTSRELFF. Variable domain in full (rest from reference TRBV28 and TRBJ2-2): DVKVTQSSRYLVKRTGEKVFLECVQDMDHENMFWYRQDPGLGLRLIYFSYDVKMKEKGDIPEGYSVSREKKERFSLILESASTNQTSMYLCASSPTSRELFFGEGSRLTVL.